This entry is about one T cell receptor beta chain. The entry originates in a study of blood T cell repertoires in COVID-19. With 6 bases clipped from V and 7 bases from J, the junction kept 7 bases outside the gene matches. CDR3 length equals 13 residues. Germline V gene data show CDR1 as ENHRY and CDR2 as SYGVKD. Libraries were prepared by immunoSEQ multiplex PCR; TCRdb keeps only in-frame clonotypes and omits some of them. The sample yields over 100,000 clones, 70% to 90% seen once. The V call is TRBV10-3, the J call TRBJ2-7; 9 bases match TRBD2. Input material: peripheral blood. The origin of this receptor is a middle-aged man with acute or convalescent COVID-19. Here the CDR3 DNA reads TGTGCCATCAGAGGTAGCGGGAGTTGGGAGCAGTACTTC. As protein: CAIRGSGSWEQYF.